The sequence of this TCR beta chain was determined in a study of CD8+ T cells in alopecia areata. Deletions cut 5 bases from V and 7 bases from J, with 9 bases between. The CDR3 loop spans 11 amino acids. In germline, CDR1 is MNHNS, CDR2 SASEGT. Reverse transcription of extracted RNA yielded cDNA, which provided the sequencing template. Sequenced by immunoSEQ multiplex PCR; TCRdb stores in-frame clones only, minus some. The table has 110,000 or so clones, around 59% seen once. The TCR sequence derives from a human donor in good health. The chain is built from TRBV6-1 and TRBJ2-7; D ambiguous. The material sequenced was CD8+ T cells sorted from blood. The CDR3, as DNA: TGTGCCAGCAGTTACGTGGAGGAGCAGTACTTC. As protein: CASSYVEEQYF.